This section outlines one T cell receptor beta chain sequence together with its context. The data stem from a study of CD8+ T cells in alopecia areata. Treatment meaning: oral pan-JAK inhibitor, 5-10 mg twice daily. CDR1 is SGHNT, CDR2 YYREEE, per germline (reference sequence). V lost 0 bases and J lost 5, with 5 bases in between. The CDR3 extends over 13 amino acids. Isolated RNA was reverse transcribed into cDNA used as the sequencing template. The method was immunoSEQ multiplex PCR; TCRdb's version includes in-frame clones alone and lacks a portion of them. The sample consists of about 42,000 clones, roughly 89% of them appearing once.

This rearrangement joins TRBV5-4 to TRBJ2-2, with a weak D call TRBD1 (5 bases). Sequencing used CD8+ T cells sorted from blood, obtained at week 24, from a patient treated with tofacitinib. The source is a human donor with alopecia areata. The CDR3 DNA sequence: TGTGCCAGCAGCTTGGAGGGGACCGGGGAGCTGTTTTTT. This gives the protein CASSLEGTGELFF.